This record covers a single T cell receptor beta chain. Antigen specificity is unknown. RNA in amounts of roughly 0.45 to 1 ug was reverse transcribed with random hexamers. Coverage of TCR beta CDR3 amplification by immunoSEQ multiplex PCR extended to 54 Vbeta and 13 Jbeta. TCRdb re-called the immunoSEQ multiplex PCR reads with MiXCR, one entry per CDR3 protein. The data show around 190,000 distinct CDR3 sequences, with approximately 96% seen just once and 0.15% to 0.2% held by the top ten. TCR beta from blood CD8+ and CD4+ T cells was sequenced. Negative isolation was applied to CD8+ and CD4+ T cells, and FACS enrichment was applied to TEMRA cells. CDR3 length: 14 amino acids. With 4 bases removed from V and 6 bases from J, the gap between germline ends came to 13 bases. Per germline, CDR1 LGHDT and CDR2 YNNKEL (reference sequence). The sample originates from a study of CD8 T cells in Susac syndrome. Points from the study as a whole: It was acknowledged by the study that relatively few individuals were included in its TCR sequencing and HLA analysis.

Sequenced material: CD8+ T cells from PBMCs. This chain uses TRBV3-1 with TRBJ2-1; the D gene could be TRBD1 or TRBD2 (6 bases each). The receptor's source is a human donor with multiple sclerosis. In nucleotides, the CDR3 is TGTGCCAGCAGCCTAGGGGGTAGCGGCAATGAGCAGTTCTTC. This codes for CASSLGGSGNEQFF.